This T cell receptor (beta chain) was found in a study of T cells in Graves' hyperthyroidism and ophthalmopathy. Study-wide points: Most expanded thyroid clonotypes above 0.001 also appeared in blood.

Germline V gene sequence: CDR1 MNHNS, CDR2 SASEGT. V lost 8 bases to trimming and J lost 1 base, with 8 bases between them. The CDR3 loop spans 13 amino acids. Comments on this clonotype: What it binds is unknown.

The source material, RNA transcripts, was used to amplify TCR beta CDR3 regions. HTBI primers drove first-round RT-PCR of the TCR CDR3. Using its own MiXCR run on the multiplex PCR reads, TCRdb lists one record per CDR3 protein. The data show some 510,000 distinct CDR3 sequences, around 46% seen once. This clonotype was obtained from a woman between 18 and 29 years old with Graves' hyperthyroidism. The sequenced material came from peripheral blood or thyroid tissue (not recorded which). V is TRBV6-1 and J is TRBJ2-2; D gene unclear. DNA of the CDR3: TGTGCCAGCGTGAAACAGAACACCGGGGAGCTGTTTTTT. This translates into CASVKQNTGELFF.